This TCR beta chain was captured by sequencing in a study of blood T cell repertoires in COVID-19. This clone was observed a handful of times. Assay used: immunoSEQ multiplex PCR; TCRdb lists only in-frame clones, some missing. The data hold about 200,000 clones, with 82% observed a single time. The CDR3 contains 14 residues. Germline CDR1 reads SNHLY; CDR2 reads FYNNEI. V was clipped by 3 bases and J by 4 bases, with 12 bases between them. The source material was peripheral blood. The TCR was taken from a woman of 80 years or more with COVID-19, enrolled during active disease. The chain is built from TRBV2 and TRBJ1-1; TRBD1 is a possible D gene (5 bases). CDR3 protein: CASSDRRRGTEAFF. DNA of the CDR3: TGTGCCAGCAGTGATCGGAGGAGGGGCACTGAAGCTTTCTTT.